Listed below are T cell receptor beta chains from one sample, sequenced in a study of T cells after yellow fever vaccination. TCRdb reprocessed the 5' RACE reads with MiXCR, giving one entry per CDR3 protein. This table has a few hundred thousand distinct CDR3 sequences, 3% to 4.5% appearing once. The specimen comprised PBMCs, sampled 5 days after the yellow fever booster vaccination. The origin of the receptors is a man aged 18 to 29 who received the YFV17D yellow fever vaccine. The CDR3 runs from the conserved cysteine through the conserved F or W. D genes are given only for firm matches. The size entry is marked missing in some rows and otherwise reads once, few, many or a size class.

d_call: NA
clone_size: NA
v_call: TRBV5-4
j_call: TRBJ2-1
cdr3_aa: CASSFSNNEQVF
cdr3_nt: TGTGCCAGCAGCTTTTCTAACAATGAGCAGGTCTTC

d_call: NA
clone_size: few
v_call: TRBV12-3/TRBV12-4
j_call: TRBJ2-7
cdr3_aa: CASKMRGVAYEQYF
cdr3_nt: TGTGCCAGCAAGATGAGGGGGGTAGCCTACGAGCAGTACTTC

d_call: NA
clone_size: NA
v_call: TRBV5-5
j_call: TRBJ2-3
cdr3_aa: CASSLVVSRGGAQYF
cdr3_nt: TGTGCCAGCAGCTTGGTTGTTTCACGGGGAGGTGCGCAGTATTTT

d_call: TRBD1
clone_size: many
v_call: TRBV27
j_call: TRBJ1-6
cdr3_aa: CASQYRGYSPLHF
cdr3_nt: TGTGCCAGCCAGTACAGGGGATATTCACCCCTCCACTTT

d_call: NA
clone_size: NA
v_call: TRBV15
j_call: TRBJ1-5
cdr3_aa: CATSRDRTSNQPQHF
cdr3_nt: TGTGCCACCAGCAGAGATAGGACCTCCAATCAGCCCCAGCATTTT

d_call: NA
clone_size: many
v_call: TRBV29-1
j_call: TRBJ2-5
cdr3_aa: CSVREGGPETQYF
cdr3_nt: TGCAGCGTGAGAGAAGGGGGTCCAGAGACCCAGTACTTC

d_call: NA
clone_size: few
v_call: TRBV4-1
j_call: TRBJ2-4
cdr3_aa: CASSQVGQTLAKNIQYF
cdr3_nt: TGCGCCAGCAGCCAAGTCGGACAGACCTTAGCCAAAAACATTCAGTACTTC

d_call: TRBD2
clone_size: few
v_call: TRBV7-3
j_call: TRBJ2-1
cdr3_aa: CASSLSSGGTRYNEQFF
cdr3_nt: TGTGCCAGCAGCTTATCTAGCGGGGGGACGCGGTACAATGAGCAGTTCTTC

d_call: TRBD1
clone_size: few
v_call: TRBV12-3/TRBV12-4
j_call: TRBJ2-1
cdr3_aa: CASTTWWTGTYNEQFF
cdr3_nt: TGTGCCAGCACTACGTGGTGGACAGGGACCTACAATGAGCAGTTCTTC

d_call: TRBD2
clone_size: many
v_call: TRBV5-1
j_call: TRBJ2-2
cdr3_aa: CASSLEAGGENTGELFF
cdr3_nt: TGCGCCAGCAGCTTGGAAGCGGGAGGGGAGAACACCGGGGAGCTGTTTTTT

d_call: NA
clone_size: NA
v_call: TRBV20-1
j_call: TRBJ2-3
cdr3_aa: CSARRGGADANTQYF
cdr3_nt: TGCAGTGCTAGAAGGGGGGGGGCCGATGCAAATACGCAGTATTTT

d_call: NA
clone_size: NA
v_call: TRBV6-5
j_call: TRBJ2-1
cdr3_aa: CASSRLGSNEQFF
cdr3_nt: TGTGCCAGCAGCCGGCTCGGTTCGAATGAGCAGTTCTTC

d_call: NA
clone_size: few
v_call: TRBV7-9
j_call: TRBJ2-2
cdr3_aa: CASSFTTNTGELFF
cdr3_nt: TGTGCCAGCAGCTTTACAACGAACACCGGGGAGCTGTTTTTT

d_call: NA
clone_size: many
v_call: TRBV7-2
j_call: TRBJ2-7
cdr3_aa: CASSLSIIYEQYF
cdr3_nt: TGTGCCAGCAGCTTAAGTATTATTTACGAGCAGTACTTC

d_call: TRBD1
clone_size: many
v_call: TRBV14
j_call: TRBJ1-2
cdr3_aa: CASSPRTGYGYTF
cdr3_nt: TGTGCCAGCAGCCCCCGGACAGGTTATGGCTACACCTTC

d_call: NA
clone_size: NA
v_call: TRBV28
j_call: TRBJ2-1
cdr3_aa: CASSPSHNEQFF
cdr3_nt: TGTGCCAGCAGTCCCTCCCACAATGAGCAGTTCTTC

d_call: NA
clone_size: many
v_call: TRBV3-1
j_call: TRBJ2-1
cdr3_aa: CASSRDSSSYNEQFF
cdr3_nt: TGTGCCAGCAGCCGAGACAGTAGCTCCTACAATGAGCAGTTCTTC

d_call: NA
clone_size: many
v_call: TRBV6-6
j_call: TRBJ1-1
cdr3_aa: CASSSTTVAVTEAFF
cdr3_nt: TGTGCCAGCAGTTCTACGACAGTTGCAGTCACTGAAGCTTTCTTT

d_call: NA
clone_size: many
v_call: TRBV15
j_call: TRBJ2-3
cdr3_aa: CATSRDHVLQGTQYF
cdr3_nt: TGTGCCACCAGCAGAGATCATGTCCTGCAGGGGACGCAGTATTTT

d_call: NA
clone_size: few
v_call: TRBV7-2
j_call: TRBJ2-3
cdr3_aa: CASSFWGADTQYF
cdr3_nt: TGTGCCAGCAGCTTTTGGGGGGCAGATACGCAGTATTTT

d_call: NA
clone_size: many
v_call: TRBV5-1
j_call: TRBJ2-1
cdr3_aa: CASSLDLGGGNNEQFF
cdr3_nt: TGCGCCAGCAGCTTGGACCTAGGGGGGGGTAACAATGAGCAGTTCTTC

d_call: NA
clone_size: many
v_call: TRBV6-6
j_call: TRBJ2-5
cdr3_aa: CASSYFHQETQYF
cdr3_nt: TGTGCCAGCAGTTACTTTCACCAAGAGACCCAGTACTTC

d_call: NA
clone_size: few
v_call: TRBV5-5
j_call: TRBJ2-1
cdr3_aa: CASSLVQGPDEQFF
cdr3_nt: TGTGCCAGCAGCTTGGTTCAGGGCCCCGATGAGCAGTTCTTC

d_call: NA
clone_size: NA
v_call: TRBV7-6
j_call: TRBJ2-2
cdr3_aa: CASSGYLGTGELFF
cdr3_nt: TGTGCCAGCTCAGGGTATCTTGGCACCGGGGAGCTGTTTTTT

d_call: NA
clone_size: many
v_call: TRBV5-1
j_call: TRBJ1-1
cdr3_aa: CASNQPAQGSEAFF
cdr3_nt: TGCGCCAGCAACCAGCCGGCCCAGGGTTCTGAAGCTTTCTTT

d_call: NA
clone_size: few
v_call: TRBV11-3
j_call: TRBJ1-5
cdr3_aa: CASSLLGRNQPQHF
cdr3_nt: TGTGCCAGCAGCTTGTTAGGACGCAATCAGCCCCAGCATTTT

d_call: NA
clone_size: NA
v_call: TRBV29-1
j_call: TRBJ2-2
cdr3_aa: CSVDKNTGELFF
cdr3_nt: TGCAGCGTAGACAAGAACACCGGGGAGCTGTTTTTT

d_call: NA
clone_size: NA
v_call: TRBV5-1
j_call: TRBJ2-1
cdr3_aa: CASSEDRGNEQFF
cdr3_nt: TGCGCCAGCAGTGAGGACCGTGGCAATGAGCAGTTCTTC

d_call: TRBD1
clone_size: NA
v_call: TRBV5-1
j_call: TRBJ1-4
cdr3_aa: CASRYGTDEKLFF
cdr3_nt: TGCGCCAGCAGATATGGGACAGATGAAAAACTGTTTTTT

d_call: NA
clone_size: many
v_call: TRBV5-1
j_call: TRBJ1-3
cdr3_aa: CASSLASGNTIYF
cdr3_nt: TGCGCCAGCAGCTTGGCCTCCGGAAACACCATATATTTT

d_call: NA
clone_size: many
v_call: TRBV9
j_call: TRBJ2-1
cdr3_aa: CASSVGVTVGNEQFF
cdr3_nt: TGTGCCAGCAGCGTAGGGGTCACGGTGGGTAATGAGCAGTTCTTC

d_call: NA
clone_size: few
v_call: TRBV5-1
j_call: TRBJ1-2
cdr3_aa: CASSSRGDFYGYTF
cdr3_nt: TGCGCCAGCAGCTCCCGAGGGGACTTCTATGGCTACACCTTC

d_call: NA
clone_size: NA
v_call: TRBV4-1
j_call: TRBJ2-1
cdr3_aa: CASSPGSREQFF
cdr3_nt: TGCGCCAGCAGCCCCGGATCGCGTGAGCAGTTCTTC

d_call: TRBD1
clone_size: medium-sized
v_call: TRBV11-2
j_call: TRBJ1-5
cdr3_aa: CASSVGTGGQPQHF
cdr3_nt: TGTGCCAGCAGCGTAGGGACAGGGGGACAGCCCCAGCATTTT

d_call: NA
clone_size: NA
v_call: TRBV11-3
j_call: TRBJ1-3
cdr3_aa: CASSLASGVVYF
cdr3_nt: TGTGCCAGCAGCTTAGCCTCAGGGGTCGTGTATTTT

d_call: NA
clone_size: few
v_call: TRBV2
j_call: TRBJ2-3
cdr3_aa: CASSGRYTQYF
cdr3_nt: TGTGCCAGCAGCGGGCGATATACGCAGTATTTT

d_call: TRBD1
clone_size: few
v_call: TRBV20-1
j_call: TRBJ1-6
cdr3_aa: CSARDSRQGNSPLHF
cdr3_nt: TGCAGTGCTAGAGATAGCCGACAGGGTAATTCACCCCTCCACTTT

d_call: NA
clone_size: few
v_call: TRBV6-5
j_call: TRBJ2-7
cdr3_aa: CASRDSPYEQYF
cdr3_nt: TGTGCCAGCAGGGACAGCCCCTACGAGCAGTACTTC

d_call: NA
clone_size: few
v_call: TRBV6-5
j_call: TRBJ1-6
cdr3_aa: CASGAGSNSPLHF
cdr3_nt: TGTGCCAGCGGGGCAGGGAGTAATTCACCCCTCCACTTT